This entry lists 6 T cell receptor beta chains sequenced from one sample in a study of cytomegalovirus exposure and HLA in healthy donors. PCR employed 60 Vbeta and 13 Jbeta primers. Generated by immunoSEQ multiplex PCR, the TCRdb table keeps only in-frame clones and is missing some. The sample shows under 150,000 clones, 70% to 85% of them seen only once. The sequenced sample consisted of PBMCs. The receptor source for this set is a male donor in good health and CMV-seronegative.

The chain couples TRBV7-2 to TRBJ2-7; TRBD2 matches 10 bases. Germline CDR1 SGHTA, CDR2 FQGNSA. The length of the CDR3 is 18 residues. J was trimmed by 0 bases and V by 1 base; bases with no gene match: 9. The CDR3 region has the DNA TGTGCCAGCAGCTTAGGTGTTAGCGGGAGGTATAGCTCCTACGAGCAGTACTTC. Translation gives CASSLGVSGRYSSYEQYF.

V and J are TRBV19 and TRBJ2-7, with D possibly being TRBD1 (5 bases). Germline V gene lookup returns CDR1 LNHDA and CDR2 SQIVND (reference sequence). V was clipped by 9 bases and J by 8 bases, with 17 bases between them. The CDR3 covers 12 residues. CDR3 in DNA: TGTGCCAGAAGATTAAGACAGTATCAGCAGTACTTC. It encodes CARRLRQYQQYF. The complete variable domain, with remaining parts taken from reference TRBV19 and TRBJ2-7, reads DGGITQSPKYLFRKEGQNVTLSCEQNLNHDAMYWYRQDPGQGLRLIYYSQIVNDFQKGDIAEGYSVSREKKESFPLTVTSAQKNPTAFYLCARRLRQYQQYFGPGTRLTVT.

V usage is TRBV7-2 and J usage is TRBJ2-3; 9 bases align to TRBD1. V was pared by 5 bases and J by 6 bases, with 6 bases of the junction left unmatched. The germline CDR1 and CDR2 sequences are SGHTA and FQGNSA. The CDR3 is 14 amino acids. CDR3 coding DNA: TGTGCCAGCAGCCCCGACAGGGGGTGGGATACGCAGTATTTT. Its protein product is CASSPDRGWDTQYF.

The chain combines TRBV30 with TRBJ2-1, with D tentatively TRBD2 (6 bases). CDR3 length: 16 amino acids. V was clipped by 0 bases and J by 3 bases, with 15 bases between them. Germline lookup yields CDR1 GTSNPN and CDR2 SVGIG (reference sequence). The CDR3 region has the DNA TGTGCCTGGAGTGTACCTGACGGGAGCTTCTACAATGAGCAGTTCTTC. Translation gives CAWSVPDGSFYNEQFF.

This clone was picked up a small number of times. The DNA of the CDR3 is TGTGCCAGCAGCGCTTCTCAGGGGTACGACGAGCAGTACTTC. This codes for CASSASQGYDEQYF. V and J are TRBV4-2 and TRBJ2-7; possibly TRBD1 for D (6 bases). The V end lost 5 bases, the J end lost 5 bases, and 16 bases lay between the germline ends. The CDR3 extends over 14 amino acids. The germline CDR1 and CDR2 sequences are LGHNA and YNFKEQ.

CDR3 nucleotides: TGCAGCTCAGGACTAGGAACTGTTGAGCAGTTCTTC. Its protein is CSSGLGTVEQFF. The chain joins TRBV29-1 to TRBJ2-1; TRBD2 matches at 7 bases. The length of the CDR3 is 12 residues. Germline CDR1 reads SQVTM; CDR2 reads ANQGSEA. Losses at the gene ends were 8 bases for V and 9 bases for J; bases not matched to a gene: 10.